This T cell receptor beta chain was retrieved from a study of identical twins. Broader study findings: Not following the same donors, the study drew its conclusions from cross-sectional statistical analysis. One should note that invariant MAIT and iNKT cells could partly confound zero-insertion analyses.

V lost 5 bases, J lost 2 bases, and 8 bases lay in between. The CDR3 runs to 12 residues. Germline CDR1 and CDR2: SQVTM and ANQGSEA. Comments on this clonotype: Its specificity is not known.

In TCRdb, the 5' RACE reads were re-called with MiXCR into one record per CDR3 protein. Found here are 430,000 or so distinct CDR3 sequences, around 24% of them singletons; the top ten hold 2.5% to 3.5%. This sample also appeared in a second study, on T cells expressing NK-cell markers. That publication notes: In sorted CD3+CD56+NKG2C+, CD3+CD56+NKG2C- and CD3+CD56-NKG2C+ T cells, TCR beta repertoires were obtained.

The chain employs TRBV29-1 and TRBJ2-3; D is unclear. Input material: CD4+ T cells sorted from blood. This receptor was taken from a young woman in good health. CDR3 in DNA: TGCAGCGTTACGGACGTCACAGATACGCAGTATTTT. Translated, it gives CSVTDVTDTQYF.